These 30 T cell receptor beta chains originate from one sample sequenced in a study of early T cells in non-severe SARS-CoV-2 infection. From the 5' RACE reads, TCRdb called clonotypes with MiXCR, one entry per CDR3 protein. Counted here are some 26,000 distinct CDR3 sequences, 4% to 5.5% occurring once; the ten biggest clones make up roughly 4%. Sequencing was done on a sample of whole blood. Receptor source: an adult who was a healthcare worker with PCR-confirmed SARS-CoV-2 infection or an uninfected control (not recorded which).

Within the sample, this clonotype is medium-sized. This chain connects TRBV20-1 to TRBJ1-1; a possible D gene is TRBD1 (6 bases). The CDR3 spans 12 residues. V was cut by 6 bases and J by 3 bases, with 11 bases left in between. From germline, CDR1 is DFQATT and CDR2 SNEGSKA (reference sequence). The CDR3 region has the DNA TGCAGTGCCGCTAAGGGGGACACTGAAGCTTTCTTT. Translating gives CSAAKGDTEAFF.

In its sample, this clonotype was seen many times. The rearrangement uses TRBV20-1 and TRBJ1-6, with 9 bases aligning to TRBD1. This CDR3 is built from 14 residues. Losses at the gene ends were 5 bases for V and 12 bases for J; bases not matched to a gene: 11. The germline CDR1 and CDR2 sequences are DFQATT and SNEGSKA (reference sequence). CDR3 DNA: TGCAGTGCTGGGGGACAGGGCTTTAGGGGACCCCTCCACTTT. This sequence encodes CSAGGQGFRGPLHF.

This clonotype was found many times. The chain combines TRBV29-1 with TRBJ1-1, with a possible D match to TRBD1 (6 bases). The V gene's germline CDR1 is SQVTM and CDR2 ANQGSEA. Deletions cut 2 bases from V and 4 bases from J, with 11 bases between. The CDR3 loop spans 13 amino acids. The CDR3 nucleotides read TGCAGCGTTGAAAGGGACAAGGGCACTGAAGCTTTCTTT. This gives the protein CSVERDKGTEAFF.

There are many counts of this clonotype. The gene calls are TRBV24-1 and TRBJ2-1; possible D gene TRBD1, 6 bases. Between the trimmed V and J ends, which lost 5 bases and 8 bases, there was a span of 18 bases. The CDR3 is made up of 15 amino acids. The V gene's germline CDR1 is KGHDR and CDR2 SFDVKD. CDR3 residues: CATSGQGPLGHEQFF. CDR3 bases: TGTGCCACCAGTGGGCAGGGGCCCCTGGGCCATGAGCAGTTCTTC.

This clonotype was detected ten times or more. The chain couples TRBV6-1 to TRBJ2-2; the D gene is possibly TRBD1 (6 bases). Germline-derived CDR1 and CDR2 are MNHNS and SASEGT. The CDR3 contains 16 residues. The ends were cut back, 3 bases at V and 3 bases at J, with 14 bases in the middle. The CDR3, as DNA: TGTGCCAGCAGTGACAGGGGTCGACTCGACACCGGGGAGCTGTTTTTT. Its translation: CASSDRGRLDTGELFF.

This clonotype has a count of ten or more. The V gene is TRBV29-1, the J gene TRBJ2-7; TRBD2 aligns across 10 bases. This CDR3 spans 14 amino acids. The V gene end was trimmed by 2 bases and the J gene end by 0 bases; junction bases not matched to a gene: 1. Germline CDR1 and CDR2: SQVTM and ANQGSEA. The CDR3 DNA reads as TGCAGCGTTGAACTAGCGGGGGTCTCCTACGAGCAGTACTTC. Translation: CSVELAGVSYEQYF.

This clonotype was seen ten or more times. The chain links TRBV29-1 to TRBJ2-1; possible D gene TRBD2, 6 bases. CDR3 length: 12 residues. With 7 bases removed from V and 4 bases from J, the gap between germline ends came to 11 bases. The V gene's germline CDR1 is SQVTM and CDR2 ANQGSEA. CDR3 DNA: TGCAGCGCCGACGGAGGGTACAATGAGCAGTTCTTC. Its translation: CSADGGYNEQFF.

This clonotype was observed many times. The rearrangement joins TRBV12-3 or TRBV12-4 to TRBJ2-7, with D hard to call. V shed 0 bases and J shed 6 bases, with 3 bases lying between them. The CDR3 extends over 11 amino acids. This chain's CDR3 is CASSLAAEQYF. The DNA for the CDR3 is TGTGCCAGCAGTTTAGCAGCCGAGCAGTACTTC.

The chain combines TRBV20-1 with TRBJ2-3; D unclear. The CDR3 loop spans 13 amino acids. V was cut by 6 bases and J by 2 bases, with 12 bases left in between. The germline V gene encodes CDR1 DFQATT and CDR2 SNEGSKA (reference sequence). The CDR3 nucleotides are TGCAGTGCGAAGACTGGGAACACAGATACGCAGTATTTT. It specifies CSAKTGNTDTQYF.

The chain employs TRBV5-1 and TRBJ2-1; D is undetermined. Per germline, CDR1 SGHRS and CDR2 YFSETQ. V lost 3 bases and J 8 bases, leaving 18 bases between the germline ends. The CDR3 sequence is 15 residues long. The CDR3 DNA follows: TGCGCCAGCAGCTGGGAAGGTTTAGATCTGGATGAGCAGTTCTTC. Translation: CASSWEGLDLDEQFF.

This clonotype has at least ten counts. The chain uses TRBV2 and TRBJ1-6; TRBD1 matches 8 bases. The CDR3 runs 15 residues. Germline loops: CDR1 SNHLY, CDR2 FYNNEI. V shed 8 bases, J shed 7 bases, and the junction held 10 bases outside the gene matches. The CDR3 nucleotides are TGTGCCAGCTACAGCGCGCAGGGGGCCAATTCACCCCTCCACTTT. It is translated as CASYSAQGANSPLHF.

The chain links TRBV18 to TRBJ1-5, with D possibly TRBD1 on 5 matching bases. CDR3 length: 16 amino acids. Per germline, CDR1 KGHSH and CDR2 LQKENI. The germline V and J ends were trimmed by 2 bases and 3 bases, with 14 bases remaining between them. The DNA for the CDR3 is TGTGCCAGCTCACCAGTCCAGGGCCGATACAATCAGCCCCAGCATTTT. Its protein product is CASSPVQGRYNQPQHF.

This clonotype came up many times. For the CDR3, the DNA is TGTGCCAGCAGTCAGACTAGCGGGAGTACGGATGAGCAGTTCTTC. Its protein is CASSQTSGSTDEQFF. The chain uses TRBV28 and TRBJ2-1; TRBD2 matches at 12 bases. The CDR3 is 15 residues long. V dropped 5 bases and J dropped 8; count of bases not matched to a gene: 7. Germline loops: CDR1 MDHEN, CDR2 SYDVKM.

As DNA, the CDR3 is TGCGCCAGCAGCCCCCTCGGGGCGAATGAGCAGTTCTTC. Protein sequence: CASSPLGANEQFF. This rearrangement joins TRBV4-1 to TRBJ2-1, with D perhaps given as TRBD1 or TRBD2 (5 bases each). Germline CDR1 and CDR2: MGHRA and YSYEKL. The CDR3 is made up of 13 amino acids. The V gene lost 4 bases and the J gene lost 7 bases, with 11 bases spanning the gap.

The chain couples TRBV7-6 to TRBJ2-3; D remains ambiguous. Trimming shortened V by 5 bases and J by 2 bases, and 8 bases separated the two germline ends. Per germline, CDR1 SGHVS and CDR2 FNYEAQ. CDR3 length: 13 residues. The CDR3 DNA sequence: TGTGCCAGCAGCATCCAGGTCACAGATACGCAGTATTTT. Protein product: CASSIQVTDTQYF.

This clonotype was found many times. The chain employs TRBV28 and TRBJ2-1; possible D gene TRBD1, 6 bases. Germline V gene sequence: CDR1 MDHEN, CDR2 SYDVKM. The length of the CDR3 is 14 residues. The V and J ends lost 5 bases and 7 bases respectively, with 15 bases between them. The CDR3 DNA is TGTGCCAGCAGTGGGGGACACCCCACGAATGAGCAGTTCTTC. It is translated as CASSGGHPTNEQFF.

This clonotype was observed a few times. The chain has TRBV6-1 and TRBJ1-6, with no clear D. The ends were cut back, 4 bases at V and 9 bases at J, with 13 bases in the middle. The CDR3 totals 14 residues. From germline, CDR1 is MNHNS and CDR2 SASEGT. The CDR3 region has the DNA TGTGCCAGCAGTGCCGCCGGGGAGAGTTCACCCCTCCACTTT. It translates to CASSAAGESSPLHF.

The rearrangement uses TRBV10-2 and TRBJ2-2; D may be TRBD1 or TRBD2 (5 bases each). The V gene lost 1 base and the J gene lost 6 bases, with 9 bases spanning the gap. The CDR3 totals 14 residues. CDR1 and CDR2 from the germline V gene are WSHSY and SAAADI. This CDR3 reads CASSEWGKSGELFF. The CDR3 region has the DNA TGCGCCAGCAGTGAGTGGGGGAAGTCCGGGGAGCTGTTTTTT.

This clonotype was detected many times. The CDR3 loop reads CSARVQGLGSPLHF. The CDR3 nucleotides are TGCAGTGCTAGAGTTCAGGGGTTAGGTTCACCCCTCCACTTT. The genes are TRBV20-1 and TRBJ1-6, with D perhaps TRBD1 (6 bases). The CDR3 covers 14 residues. Trimming took off 1 base at V and 9 bases at J, with 13 bases between the two ends. Per germline, CDR1 DFQATT and CDR2 SNEGSKA (reference sequence).

This clonotype occurred a few times. The V call is TRBV7-9, the J call TRBJ2-5; TRBD2 matches 10 bases. From germline, CDR1 is SEHNR and CDR2 FQNEAQ (reference sequence). With 4 bases clipped from V and 5 bases from J, the junction kept 7 bases outside the gene matches. This CDR3 spans 15 amino acids. The CDR3 sequence: CASSSSGRARETQYF. The CDR3 DNA is TGTGCCAGCAGCTCAAGCGGGAGGGCCCGGGAGACCCAGTACTTC.

This clonotype was counted many times. V usage is TRBV29-1 and J usage is TRBJ2-5; D might be TRBD1 (5 bases). This CDR3 comprises 13 residues. With 2 bases removed from V and 3 bases from J, the gap between germline ends came to 10 bases. Germline V gives CDR1 SQVTM, CDR2 ANQGSEA. The CDR3 DNA sequence: TGCAGCGTTGAAACGAGACAGAAAGAGACCCAGTACTTC. Translation: CSVETRQKETQYF.

The chain recombines TRBV7-3 with TRBJ2-7; no firm D call. V was clipped by 4 bases and J by 1 base, with 8 bases between them. The germline V gene has CDR1 SGHTA and CDR2 FQGTGA. The CDR3 extends over 13 amino acids. The CDR3 coding sequence is TGTGCCAGCAGCTACACCGGGTCCTACGAGCAGTACTTC. Translating gives CASSYTGSYEQYF.

The chain uses TRBV5-6 and TRBJ2-7; 7 nucleotides match TRBD2. The trim removed 3 bases at V and 2 bases at J, leaving 11 bases unmatched. Germline loops: CDR1 SGHDT, CDR2 YYEEEE. The CDR3 has 16 amino acids. CDR3 DNA: TGTGCCAGCAGCTGGAAAAGGGGACTATCCACCTACGAGCAGTACTTC. Amino acid sequence: CASSWKRGLSTYEQYF.

In its sample, this clonotype was seen many times. The rearrangement uses TRBV4-1 and TRBJ2-7; 9 nucleotides line up with TRBD2. Germline CDR1 is MGHRA and CDR2 is YSYEKL. With V trimmed by 4 bases and J by 2 bases, 12 bases remained unmatched. The CDR3 extends over 17 amino acids. In DNA, the CDR3 is TGCGCCAGCAGCCGAACTGGAGCGGGGGGTGCGCCCTACGAGCAGTACTTC. Its protein product is CASSRTGAGGAPYEQYF.

This clonotype turned up a few times. This rearrangement joins TRBV19 to TRBJ2-6; no clear D gene. V dropped 2 bases and J dropped 3 bases, with 14 bases sitting between them. This CDR3 is built from 17 residues. Germline V lookup: CDR1 LNHDA, CDR2 SQIVND (reference sequence). The chain's CDR3 is CASSISGSALGANVLTF. The DNA of the CDR3 is TGTGCCAGTAGTATATCTGGTTCGGCACTTGGGGCCAACGTCCTGACTTTC.

The chain joins TRBV7-9 to TRBJ1-1, with a weak D call TRBD1 (6 bases). Trimming took 1 base from V and 7 from J, leaving 7 bases between them. CDR3 size: 12 residues. Germline V lookup: CDR1 SEHNR, CDR2 FQNEAQ (reference sequence). The CDR3 protein is CASSLVQGEAFF. The CDR3 DNA is TGTGCCAGCAGCTTAGTACAGGGTGAAGCTTTCTTT.

This clonotype was picked up many times. The chain is built from TRBV18 and TRBJ1-5; D possibly corresponds to TRBD1 (5 bases). CDR1 is KGHSH, CDR2 LQKENI, per germline. V dropped 0 bases and J dropped 6 bases, with 12 bases sitting between them. The CDR3 runs to 15 residues. Here the CDR3 DNA reads TGTGCCAGCTCACCACCGGTGGGGGATGGTCAGCCCCAGCATTTT. Protein: CASSPPVGDGQPQHF.

This clonotype came up many times. This chain joins TRBV7-2 and TRBJ2-7; tentatively, D is TRBD2 (6 bases). The length of the CDR3 is 15 residues. The V gene's germline CDR1 is SGHTA and CDR2 FQGNSA. Trimming took 5 bases from V and 3 from J, leaving 17 bases between them. The CDR3 region is CASSRFPGDYYEQYF. The CDR3 nucleotides read TGTGCCAGCAGCCGATTCCCGGGAGACTACTACGAGCAGTACTTC.

The rearrangement joins TRBV7-9 to TRBJ2-2; the D gene is possibly TRBD1 (5 bases). The CDR3 consists of 13 residues. Germline V CDR1 and CDR2: SEHNR, FQNEAQ (reference sequence). With 6 bases removed from V and 8 bases from J, the gap between germline ends came to 13 bases. DNA of the CDR3: TGTGCCAGCAGACCGACAGCGACGGGGGAGCTGTTTTTT. This translates into CASRPTATGELFF.

This sequence joins TRBV29-1 and TRBJ1-5, with 8 bases aligning to TRBD1. Germline V gene data show CDR1 as SQVTM and CDR2 as ANQGSEA. Trimming cost V 5 bases and J 0 bases; bases outside gene matches: 3. The CDR3 extends over 14 amino acids. CDR3 coding DNA: TGCAGCGTTTGGACAGGGTCTAGCAATCAGCCCCAGCATTTT. It codes for CSVWTGSSNQPQHF.